The TCR beta chain described here comes from a study of OX40 agonist ivuxolimab in advanced cancers. The wider study: An anti-OX40 (CD134) antibody with agonistic activity, ivuxolimab, was administered to patients. Whole-study results and caveats: Certain nonresponding patients likewise had low normalized T-cell clonal expansion. On average, CD8+ T cells had more expanded clones than CD4+.

Comment on this clone: The antigen is unknown.

Measured with immunoSEQ multiplex PCR; TCRdb has only the in-frame clones, and not every one. The sample shows roughly 70,000 clones, roughly 80% of them seen only once. The CDR3 has 15 amino acids. Trimming left V 2 bases short and J 10 bases short, with 15 bases between. The germline V gene has CDR1 SGHDN and CDR2 FVKESK. The clonotype was recovered from an adult with an advanced solid tumor such as melanoma, head and neck, liver or kidney cancer. V is TRBV14 and J is TRBJ1-6, with D uncertain. Source: CD4+ or CD8+ T cells sorted from blood, taken in a trial of the OX40 agonist ivuxolimab. CDR3 nucleotide sequence: TGTGCCAGCAGCCAACAGGACGGCCCACTATCACCCCTCCACTTT. The encoded protein is CASSQQDGPLSPLHF.